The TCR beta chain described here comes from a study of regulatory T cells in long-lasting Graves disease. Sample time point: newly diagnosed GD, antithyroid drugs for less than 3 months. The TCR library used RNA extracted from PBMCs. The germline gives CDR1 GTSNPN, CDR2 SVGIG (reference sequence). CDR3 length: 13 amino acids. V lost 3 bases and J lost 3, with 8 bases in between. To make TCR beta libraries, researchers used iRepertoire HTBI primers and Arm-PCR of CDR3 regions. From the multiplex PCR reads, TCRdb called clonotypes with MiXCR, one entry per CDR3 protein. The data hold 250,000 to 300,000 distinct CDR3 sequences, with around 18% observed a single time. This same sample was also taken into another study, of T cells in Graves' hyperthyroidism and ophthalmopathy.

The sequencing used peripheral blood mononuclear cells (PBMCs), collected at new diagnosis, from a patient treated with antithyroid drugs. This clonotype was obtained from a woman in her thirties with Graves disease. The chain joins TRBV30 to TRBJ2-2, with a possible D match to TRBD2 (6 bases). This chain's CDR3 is CAWSASDTGELFF. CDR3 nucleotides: TGTGCCTGGAGCGCTAGCGACACCGGGGAGCTGTTTTTT. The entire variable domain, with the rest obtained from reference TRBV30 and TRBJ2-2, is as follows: SQTIHQWPATLVQPVGSPLSLECTVEGTSNPNLYWYRQAAGRGLQLLFYSVGIGQISSEVPQNLSASRPQDRQFILSSKKLLLSDSGFYLCAWSASDTGELFFGEGSRLTVL.